These T cell receptor beta chains were read from a single sample in a study of T cells in Graves' hyperthyroidism and ophthalmopathy. Via MiXCR, TCRdb re-called the multiplex PCR reads, giving one row per CDR3 protein. There are 600,000 or so distinct CDR3 sequences in the sample; approximately 15% occur only once, and 7% to 9% lies in the top ten. The sample comprised blood. Receptors were obtained from a young woman with Graves' ophthalmopathy. The CDR3 runs from the conserved cysteine through the conserved F or W. The D gene is left open where the match is weak. Some rows have no size entry. The others give once, few or many, or a class for an expanded clone.

v_call	d_call	j_call	clone_size	cdr3_aa	cdr3_nt
TRBV11-2	TRBD2	TRBJ2-3	many	CASSFGTLAGGRTDTQYF	TGTGCCAGCAGCTTCGGGACATTAGCGGGAGGGCGCACAGATACGCAGTATTTT
TRBV6-1	.	TRBJ2-6	.	CASDQRSGANVLTF	TGTGCCAGCGATCAACGCTCTGGGGCCAACGTCCTGACTTTC
TRBV10-3	.	TRBJ2-7	.	CAISESKGGRYEQYF	TGTGCCATCAGTGAGTCGAAAGGGGGGCGATACGAGCAGTACTTC
TRBV20-1	TRBD1	TRBJ2-3	many	CSAYGTGAFSTDTQYF	TGCAGTGCTTACGGGACAGGAGCTTTTAGCACAGATACGCAGTATTTT
TRBV30	TRBD1	TRBJ1-6	.	CAWRDRAGSPLHF	TGTGCCTGGAGGGACAGGGCCGGATCACCCCTCCACTTT
TRBV7-7	TRBD2	TRBJ2-1	many	CASSLRLAGGNNEQFF	TGTGCTAGCAGCTTAAGACTAGCGGGAGGGAACAATGAGCAGTTCTTC
TRBV7-9	TRBD2	TRBJ2-5	.	CASSSGTSGSLFYRETQYF	TGTGCCAGCAGCTCCGGGACTAGCGGGAGTCTCTTCTACCGAGAGACCCAGTACTTC
TRBV9	TRBD2	TRBJ2-3	.	CASSPWDYYTDTQYF	TGTGCCAGCAGCCCTTGGGACTACTACACAGATACGCAGTATTTT
TRBV12-3/TRBV12-4	TRBD2	TRBJ2-2	once	CASTRASGRSGGELFF	TGTGCCAGCACCCGAGCAAGCGGGAGGTCCGGAGGGGAGCTGTTTTTT
TRBV9	.	TRBJ2-1	few	CASRPGLGEEFF	TGTGCCAGCAGACCCGGCTTGGGAGAGGAGTTCTTC
TRBV14	.	TRBJ2-1	.	CASSLRANSEQFF	TGTGCCAGCAGCCTCCGGGCCAACAGTGAGCAGTTCTTC
TRBV30	.	TRBJ1-1	many	CAWSVTIGEVAFF	TGTGCCTGGAGTGTTACCATTGGGGAAGTAGCTTTCTTT
TRBV28	TRBD1	TRBJ1-3	.	CASSSGSRLRRGPGNTIYF	TGTGCCAGCAGTTCCGGGTCCCGACTCCGCAGGGGGCCCGGAAACACCATATATTTT
TRBV12-3/TRBV12-4	.	TRBJ1-5	many	CASSLAQGAQPQHF	TGTGCCAGCAGTTTGGCGCAGGGCGCTCAGCCCCAGCATTTT